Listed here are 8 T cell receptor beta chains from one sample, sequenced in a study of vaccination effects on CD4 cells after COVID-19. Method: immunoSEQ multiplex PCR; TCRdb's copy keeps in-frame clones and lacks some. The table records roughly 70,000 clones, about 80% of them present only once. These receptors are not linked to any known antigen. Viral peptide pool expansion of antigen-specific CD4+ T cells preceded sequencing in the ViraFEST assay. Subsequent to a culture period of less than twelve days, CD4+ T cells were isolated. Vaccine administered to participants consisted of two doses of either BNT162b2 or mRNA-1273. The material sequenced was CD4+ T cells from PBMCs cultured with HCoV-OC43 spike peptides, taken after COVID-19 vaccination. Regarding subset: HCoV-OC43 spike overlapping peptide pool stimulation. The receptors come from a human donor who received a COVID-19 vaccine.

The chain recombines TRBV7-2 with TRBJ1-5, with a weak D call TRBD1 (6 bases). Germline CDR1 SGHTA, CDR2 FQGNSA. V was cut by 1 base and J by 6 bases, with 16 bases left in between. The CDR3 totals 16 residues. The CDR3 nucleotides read TGTGCCAGCAGCTTAGGTCCAGGGAGAGGGGGTCAGCCCCAGCATTTT. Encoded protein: CASSLGPGRGGQPQHF. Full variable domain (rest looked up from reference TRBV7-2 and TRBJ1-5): GAGVSQSPSNKVTEKGKDVELRCDPISGHTALYWYRQSLGQGLEFLIYFQGNSAPDKSGLPSDRFSAERTGGSVSTLTIQRTQQEDSAVYLCASSLGPGRGGQPQHFGDGTRLSIL.

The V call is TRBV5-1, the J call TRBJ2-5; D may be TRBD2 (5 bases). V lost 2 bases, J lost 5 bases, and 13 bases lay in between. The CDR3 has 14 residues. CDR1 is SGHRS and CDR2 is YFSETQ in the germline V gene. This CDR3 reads CASSFDSVLETQYF. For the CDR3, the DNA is TGCGCCAGCAGCTTCGATAGCGTGCTGGAGACCCAGTACTTC.

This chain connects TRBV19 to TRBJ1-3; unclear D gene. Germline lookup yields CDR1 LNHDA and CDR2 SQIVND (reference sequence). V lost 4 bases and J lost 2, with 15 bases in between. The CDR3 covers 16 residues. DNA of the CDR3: TGTGCCAGTAGTACCCAATATAGGGCTACTGGAAACACCATATATTTT. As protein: CASSTQYRATGNTIYF.

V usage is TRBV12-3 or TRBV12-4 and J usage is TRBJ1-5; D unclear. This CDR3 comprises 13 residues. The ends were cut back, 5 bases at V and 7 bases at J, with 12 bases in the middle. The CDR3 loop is CASSRGERQPQHF. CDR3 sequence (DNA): TGTGCCAGCAGTCGCGGGGAACGGCAGCCCCAGCATTTT.

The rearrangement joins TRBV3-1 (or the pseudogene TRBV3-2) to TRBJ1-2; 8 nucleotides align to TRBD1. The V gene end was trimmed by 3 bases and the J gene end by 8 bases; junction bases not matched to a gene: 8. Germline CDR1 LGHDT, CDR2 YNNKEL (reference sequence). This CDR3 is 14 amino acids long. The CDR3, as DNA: TGTGCCAGCAGCCAGACAGGGGTAGCGGGGGGCTACACCTTC. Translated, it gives CASSQTGVAGGYTF.

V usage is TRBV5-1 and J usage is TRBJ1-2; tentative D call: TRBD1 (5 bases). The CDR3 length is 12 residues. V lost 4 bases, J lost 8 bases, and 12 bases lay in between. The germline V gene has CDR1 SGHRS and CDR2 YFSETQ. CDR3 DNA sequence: TGCGCCAGCAGCGATAGGGGAGACGGCTACACCTTC. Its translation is CASSDRGDGYTF. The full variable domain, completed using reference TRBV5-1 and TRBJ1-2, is KAGVTQTPRYLIKTRGQQVTLSCSPISGHRSVSWYQQTPGQGLQFLFEYFSETQRNKGNFPGRFSGRQFSNSRSEMNVSTLELGDSALYLCASSDRGDGYTFGSGTRLTVV.

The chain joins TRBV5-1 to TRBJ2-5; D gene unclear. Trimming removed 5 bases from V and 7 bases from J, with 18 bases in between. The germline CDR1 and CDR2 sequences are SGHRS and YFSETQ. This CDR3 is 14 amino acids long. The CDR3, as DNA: TGCGCCAGCAGATTGATGGGTCGCGAAGGGACCCAGTACTTC. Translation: CASRLMGREGTQYF.

The CDR3 sequence is CASSRFRGAGYTF. The CDR3 nucleotides read TGTGCCAGCAGCCGCTTCAGGGGAGCCGGCTACACCTTC. This chain uses TRBV3-1 (or the pseudogene TRBV3-2) with TRBJ1-2; a possible D gene is TRBD1 (6 bases). V shed 4 bases and J shed 8 bases, with 14 bases lying between them. The CDR3 length is 13 residues. In germline, CDR1 is LGHDT, CDR2 YNNKEL (reference sequence).